This T cell receptor (beta chain) was profiled in a study of T cell responses to AZD1222 COVID-19 vaccine. Study at large: Timing groups of about 4 and about 12 weeks for second doses were pooled.

The method was immunoSEQ multiplex PCR; TCRdb's version includes in-frame clones alone and lacks a portion of them. Seen here are 130,000 to 150,000 clones, around 93% observed once, and the top ten hold roughly 2.8%. The CDR3 consists of 14 residues. V was pared by 7 bases and J by 4 bases, with 9 bases of the junction left unmatched. Looked up from germline, CDR1 is MNHEY and CDR2 is SVGAGI. The sequenced sample was peripheral blood, obtained on day 0 of AZD1222 vaccination. This chain uses TRBV6-5 with TRBJ2-7, with 8 positions matching TRBD2. The clonotype comes from an adult in good health. CDR3 sequence (DNA): TGTGCCAGCACCCCAGCGGGAGAGGCTTACGAGCAGTACTTC. This codes for CASTPAGEAYEQYF.